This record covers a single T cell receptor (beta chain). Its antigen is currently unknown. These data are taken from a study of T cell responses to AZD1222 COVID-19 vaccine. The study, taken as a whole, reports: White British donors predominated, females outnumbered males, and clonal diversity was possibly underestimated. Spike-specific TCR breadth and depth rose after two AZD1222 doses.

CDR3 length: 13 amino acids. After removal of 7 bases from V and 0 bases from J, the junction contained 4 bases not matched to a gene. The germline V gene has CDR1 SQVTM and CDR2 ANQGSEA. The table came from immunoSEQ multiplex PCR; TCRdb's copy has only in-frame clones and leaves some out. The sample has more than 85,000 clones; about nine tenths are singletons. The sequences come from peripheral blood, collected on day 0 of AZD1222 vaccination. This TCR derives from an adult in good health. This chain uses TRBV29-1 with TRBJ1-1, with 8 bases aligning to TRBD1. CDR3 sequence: CSAGTGMNTEAFF. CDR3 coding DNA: TGCAGCGCAGGGACAGGTATGAACACTGAAGCTTTCTTT.